The subject of this entry is one TCR beta chain. Sequencing used immunoSEQ multiplex PCR; TCRdb keeps in-frame clones, though not all of them. In the table there are hundreds of thousands of clones, roughly four fifths of which are singletons. This record belongs to a study of shared clonotypes between healthy human individuals. Unmatched junction bases numbered 9, after V lost 5 bases and J lost 6 bases. Germline CDR1 is MNHEY and CDR2 is SVGAGI. The CDR3 is 15 amino acids. The chain joins TRBV6-5 to TRBJ2-2; 7 nucleotides match TRBD2. The sequence was collected from a woman between 35 and 50 years old in good health. Some clones in this sample may be carry-over from other donors' samples. Sequencing was done on a sample of PBMCs. The CDR3 spells CASSPPSGFSGELFF. The CDR3 coding sequence is TGTGCCAGCAGTCCCCCTAGCGGTTTCTCCGGGGAGCTGTTTTTT.